Presented here are 30 T cell receptor beta chains from one specimen sequenced in a study of early T cells in non-severe SARS-CoV-2 infection. TCRdb recomputed calls from the 5' RACE reads with MiXCR, one row per CDR3 protein. The data hold about 110,000 distinct CDR3 sequences, with roughly 12% observed a single time. This sample comprised whole blood, obtained at baseline. These receptor sequences come from an adult who was a healthcare worker with PCR-confirmed SARS-CoV-2 infection or an uninfected control (not recorded which).

This chain joins TRBV9 and TRBJ2-3; no clear D. Per germline, CDR1 SGDLS and CDR2 YYNGEE. V was pared by 2 bases and J by 6 bases, with 4 bases between. The CDR3 loop spans 11 amino acids. CDR3 protein: CASSVGDTQYF. Written as DNA, the CDR3 is TGTGCCAGCAGCGTGGGGGATACGCAGTATTTT. Using reference TRBV9 and TRBJ2-3 for the parts outside the CDR3, the full variable domain is DSGVTQTPKHLITATGQRVTLRCSPRSGDLSVYWYQQSLDQGLQFLIQYYNGEERAKGNILERFSAQQFPDLHSELNLSSLELGDSALYFCASSVGDTQYFGPGTRLTVL.

This clonotype has ten or more counts. This chain links TRBV5-1 with TRBJ2-7, with D possibly matching TRBD2 (6 bases). Trimming cost V 0 bases and J 3 bases, with 16 bases left between them. Germline CDR1 SGHRS, CDR2 YFSETQ. The CDR3 spans 16 residues. In DNA, the CDR3 is TGCGCCAGCAGCTTGGCCCCTAGGGGAGGCAACTACGAGCAGTACTTC. Protein sequence: CASSLAPRGGNYEQYF.

This clonotype was recorded once. This chain uses TRBV5-1 with TRBJ1-1; D gene ambiguous. The germline gives CDR1 SGHRS, CDR2 YFSETQ. There are 13 residues in the CDR3. Trimming took 7 bases from V and 2 from J, leaving 12 bases between them. In DNA, the CDR3 is TGCGCCAGCGCCCAAGGCACAAACACTGAAGCTTTCTTT. This sequence encodes CASAQGTNTEAFF.

This chain joins TRBV5-5 and TRBJ2-4; the match to TRBD2 covers 7 bases. The CDR3 extends over 16 amino acids. After removal of 4 bases from V and 1 base from J, the junction contained 8 bases not matched to a gene. The germline gives CDR1 SGHKS, CDR2 YYEKEE (reference sequence). The DNA of the CDR3 is TGTGCCAGCAGCCCGGGGAGGGTTCAGGCCAAAAACATTCAGTACTTC. Amino acid sequence: CASSPGRVQAKNIQYF.

At least ten counts were recorded for this clonotype. The chain uses TRBV2 and TRBJ1-5; D is unresolved. Germline loops: CDR1 SNHLY, CDR2 FYNNEI. The ends were cut back, 6 bases at V and 5 bases at J, with 11 bases in the middle. CDR3 length: 13 residues. CDR3 region: CASSYQEDQPQHF. In DNA, the CDR3 is TGTGCCAGCAGCTACCAGGAAGATCAGCCCCAGCATTTT.

This clonotype was seen a few times. The chain combines TRBV5-1 with TRBJ1-2; tentative D call: TRBD1 (5 bases). This CDR3 comprises 12 residues. Trimming removed 2 bases from V and 10 bases from J, with 12 bases in between. The germline gives CDR1 SGHRS, CDR2 YFSETQ. The CDR3 loop reads CASSLDSLDYTF. As DNA, the CDR3 is TGCGCCAGCAGCTTAGACAGTCTTGACTACACCTTC.

V gene TRBV29-1 combines with J gene TRBJ1-5, with 7 bases aligning to TRBD1. Unmatched junction bases numbered 7, after V lost 7 bases and J lost 4 bases. CDR1 and CDR2 from the germline V gene are SQVTM and ANQGSEA. There are 13 residues in the CDR3. The CDR3 sequence is CSAGQEINQPQHF. For the CDR3, the DNA is TGCAGCGCCGGACAGGAGATAAATCAGCCCCAGCATTTT.

The DNA for the CDR3 is TGTGCCAGCAGCTCGGACGGCCGATCTTTCAATGAGCAGTTCTTC. It codes for CASSSDGRSFNEQFF. The rearrangement links TRBV7-9 to TRBJ2-1; no firm D call. The germline gives CDR1 SEHNR, CDR2 FQNEAQ (reference sequence). V lost 4 bases to trimming and J lost 6 bases, with 16 bases between them. CDR3 length: 15 amino acids.

Only a few counts were recorded for this clonotype. V gene TRBV7-2 combines with J gene TRBJ2-5; D call uncertain. The CDR3 spans 13 residues. Trimming left V 1 base short and J 2 bases short, with 5 bases between. CDR1 and CDR2 (germline): SGHTA, FQGNSA. CDR3 sequence reads: CASSLVRQETQYF. The DNA of the CDR3 is TGTGCCAGCAGCTTAGTTCGGCAAGAGACCCAGTACTTC.

This clonotype was observed many times. The V gene is TRBV10-3, the J gene TRBJ2-3; 9 positions match TRBD2. V lost 3 bases, J lost 3 bases, and 7 bases stayed unmatched. The CDR3 sequence is 16 residues long. Looked up from germline, CDR1 is ENHRY and CDR2 is SYGVKD. The CDR3 coding sequence is TGTGCCATCAGTGAAGGGCTAGCGGGGCAGACAGATACGCAGTATTTT. Translating it yields CAISEGLAGQTDTQYF.

This clonotype was seen a single time. V usage is TRBV2 and J usage is TRBJ1-2, with 7 bases lining up with TRBD1. Germline V CDR1 and CDR2: SNHLY, FYNNEI. This CDR3 spans 14 amino acids. Losses at the gene ends were 6 bases for V and 4 bases for J; bases not matched to a gene: 8. The CDR3 protein is CASRVLQGTYGYTF. The CDR3 nucleotides are TGTGCCAGCAGAGTCTTACAGGGGACCTATGGCTACACCTTC.

The rearrangement links TRBV14 to TRBJ2-7, with a weak D call TRBD2 (5 bases). V was trimmed by 0 bases and J by 3 bases, leaving 21 bases between them. Germline V gives CDR1 SGHDN, CDR2 FVKESK. This CDR3 region has 18 residues. This chain's CDR3 is CASSQENTFWGAHYEQYF. The DNA for the CDR3 is TGTGCCAGCAGCCAAGAAAACACTTTCTGGGGAGCCCACTACGAGCAGTACTTC.

The chain recombines TRBV4-1 with TRBJ2-2; TRBD2 matches 9 bases. This CDR3 contains 15 residues. Germline CDR1 and CDR2: MGHRA and YSYEKL. The V gene end was trimmed by 3 bases and the J gene end by 4 bases; junction bases not matched to a gene: 3. CDR3 bases: TGCGCCAGCAGCCAGTCGACTAGCGGCACCGGGGAGCTGTTTTTT. This translates into CASSQSTSGTGELFF.

The chain is built from TRBV4-1 and TRBJ2-7; 14 bases are a match to TRBD2. The CDR3 length is 16 residues. Trimming at V came to 3 bases and at J to 3 bases, leaving 4 bases not matched to a gene. Germline CDR1 MGHRA, CDR2 YSYEKL. The CDR3 bases are TGCGCCAGCAGCCAGTACGGGACTAGCGGGAGCTACGAGCAGTACTTC. It codes for CASSQYGTSGSYEQYF.

The rearrangement joins TRBV21-1 to TRBJ1-5; the D call TRBD1 from the table was never checked on the DNA. TRBV21-1 constitutes a pseudogene. The CDR3 is 16 residues long. DNA for the CDR3: TGTGCCAGCAGCGCCCAGGGGGGGAATAGCAATCAGCCCCAGCATTTT. Translation: CASSAQGGNSNQPQHF.

This clonotype was observed many times. The rearrangement joins TRBV7-2 to TRBJ1-1; D unresolved. Looked up from germline, CDR1 is SGHTA and CDR2 is FQGNSA. With 5 bases removed from V and 11 bases from J, the gap between germline ends came to 15 bases. This CDR3 has 12 residues. This CDR3 is CASSRHSSEAFF. DNA for the CDR3: TGTGCCAGCAGCCGCCACTCCAGCGAGGCTTTCTTT.

The sample holds a few counts of this clonotype. CDR3 loop: CASSLLAKTDTQYF. The CDR3 region has the DNA TGTGCCAGCAGCCTCTTAGCGAAAACGGATACGCAGTATTTT. The chain recombines TRBV6-1 with TRBJ2-3; possible D gene TRBD2, 5 bases. There are 14 residues in the CDR3. Between the trimmed V and J ends, which lost 6 bases and 6 bases, there was a span of 16 bases. Germline assignment: CDR1 MNHNS and CDR2 SASEGT.

This clonotype was counted at least ten times. CDR3 bases: TGCAGTGCTAGAGATCCCGGGGGGGGCCCAATTGAGACCCAGTACTTC. Protein product: CSARDPGGGPIETQYF. The V and J genes are TRBV20-1 and TRBJ2-5, with 8 bases fitting TRBD2. After removal of 0 bases from V and 5 bases from J, the junction contained 11 bases not matched to a gene. Per germline, CDR1 DFQATT and CDR2 SNEGSKA (reference sequence). The CDR3 is made up of 16 amino acids.

The rearrangement links TRBV5-1 to TRBJ1-3; the D gene is possibly TRBD1 (6 bases). With 0 bases removed from V and 0 bases from J, the gap between germline ends came to 10 bases. The CDR3 covers 16 residues. Germline values: CDR1 SGHRS, CDR2 YFSETQ. The CDR3 region has the DNA TGCGCCAGCAGCTTGGGGACAGCCAACTCTGGAAACACCATATATTTT. Encoded protein: CASSLGTANSGNTIYF.

The sample holds a few counts of this clonotype. This chain uses TRBV7-6 with TRBJ2-7, with a tentative D call TRBD1 (5 bases). V lost 3 bases and J 1 base, leaving 7 bases between the germline ends. The CDR3 totals 13 residues. From germline, CDR1 is SGHVS and CDR2 FNYEAQ. The CDR3: CASSFDSSYEQYF. The DNA for the CDR3 is TGTGCCAGCAGCTTCGACAGTTCCTACGAGCAGTACTTC.

This clonotype was recorded many times. The V call is TRBV6-2 or TRBV6-3, the J call TRBJ2-1; D might be TRBD2 (5 bases). The V gene's germline CDR1 is MNHEY and CDR2 SVGEGT. The CDR3 has 15 amino acids. V was clipped by 2 bases and J by 0 bases, with 8 bases between them. CDR3 sequence (DNA): TGTGCCAGCAGTTACGGGGAGAACTCCTACAATGAGCAGTTCTTC. Translated, it gives CASSYGENSYNEQFF.

A few counts support this clonotype. V and J are TRBV9 and TRBJ1-3; the D is unclear. This CDR3 contains 14 residues. CDR1 SGDLS and CDR2 YYNGEE come from the germline V gene. V was shortened by 0 bases and J by 2 bases, with 6 bases between the two germline ends. CDR3 DNA: TGTGCCAGCAGCGTAGGAGGAACTGGAAACACCATATATTTT. This translates into CASSVGGTGNTIYF.

This clonotype was recorded at least ten times. The genes are TRBV12-3 or TRBV12-4 and TRBJ1-2; D gene unclear. The CDR3 is made up of 13 amino acids. V was trimmed by 3 bases and J by 2 bases, leaving 7 bases between them. The CDR3 region is CASSFRRNYGYTF. CDR3 sequence (DNA): TGTGCCAGCAGTTTTAGACGGAACTATGGCTACACCTTC.

This clonotype has just a few counts. The chain carries TRBV5-6 and TRBJ1-1, with D maybe TRBD1 (5 bases). Trimming cost V 6 bases and J 1 base, with 10 bases left between them. Germline CDR1 is SGHDT and CDR2 is YYEEEE. The CDR3 is 13 residues long. The CDR3 region has the DNA TGTGCCAGCAACAGAAGGGGGAACACTGAAGCTTTCTTT. It is translated as CASNRRGNTEAFF.

This clonotype was observed a handful of times. This rearrangement joins TRBV7-3 to TRBJ1-5; D gene uncertain. Per the germline V gene, CDR1 is SGHTA and CDR2 is FQGTGA. With 1 base removed from V and 4 bases from J, the gap between germline ends came to 5 bases. This CDR3 has 13 amino acids. The CDR3 loop reads CASSLNANQPQHF. The CDR3, as DNA: TGTGCCAGCAGCTTAAACGCAAATCAGCCCCAGCATTTT.

The sample holds a few counts of this clonotype. J is TRBJ2-1 and V is TRBV28; 11 nucleotides align to TRBD1. The ends lost 3 bases at V and 6 bases at J; junction bases unmatched: 4. Looked up from germline, CDR1 is MDHEN and CDR2 is SYDVKM. The CDR3 runs 15 residues. The CDR3 here is CASSFYGTGGNEQFF. The CDR3 nucleotides read TGTGCCAGCAGTTTCTACGGGACAGGGGGCAATGAGCAGTTCTTC.

The chain links TRBV9 to TRBJ2-2; TRBD2 matches 10 bases. The V gene end was trimmed by 2 bases and the J gene end by 8 bases; junction bases not matched to a gene: 12. The CDR3 is made up of 17 amino acids. Germline assignment: CDR1 SGDLS and CDR2 YYNGEE. CDR3 bases: TGTGCCAGCAGCGTCGGCTCGCTAGCGGGAGTTGTTGGGGAGCTGTTTTTT. Its protein is CASSVGSLAGVVGELFF.

V and J are TRBV12-3 or TRBV12-4 and TRBJ2-1, with D uncertain. The CDR3 has 12 amino acids. Trimming left V 6 bases short and J 8 bases short, with 11 bases between. Written as DNA, the CDR3 is TGTGCCAGCAGCCGCGATGGGGATGAGCAGTTCTTC. It translates to CASSRDGDEQFF.

The chain joins TRBV6-1 to TRBJ1-1; D ambiguous. Germline CDR1 MNHNS, CDR2 SASEGT. The CDR3 spans 14 residues. Between the trimmed V and J ends, which lost 0 bases and 5 bases, there was a span of 10 bases. This CDR3 reads CASSEARRTTEAFF. CDR3 DNA sequence: TGTGCCAGCAGTGAAGCTCGGCGAACGACTGAAGCTTTCTTT.

In this sample, this clonotype turned up a few times. The chain combines TRBV9 with TRBJ1-1; no clear D. Trimming removed 3 bases from V and 1 base from J, with 7 bases in between. The CDR3 consists of 13 residues. From germline, CDR1 is SGDLS and CDR2 YYNGEE. CDR3 region: CASSASRNTEAFF. CDR3 nucleotides: TGTGCCAGCAGCGCGAGCAGGAACACTGAAGCTTTCTTT.